This T cell receptor (beta chain) emerged from a study of shared clonotypes between healthy human individuals. Sequencing used immunoSEQ multiplex PCR; TCRdb keeps in-frame clones, though not all of them. The sample gives about 2 million clones, over 85% of which show up once; approximately 1.2% is in the top ten. The germline V and J ends were trimmed by 3 bases and 10 bases, with 7 bases remaining between them. The CDR3 loop spans 12 amino acids. Germline assignment: CDR1 MDHEN and CDR2 SYDVKM. CD45RO-negative, CCR7-selected cells formed the naive CD8 fraction, which excluded terminally differentiated effector memory CD45RA+ cells.

This receptor was identified in a man in his late teens or twenties in good health. Sequenced sample: naive CD8+ T cells sorted from blood. The V call is TRBV28, the J call TRBJ1-6; D is undetermined. In nucleotides, the CDR3 is TGTGCCAGCAGTTTTTTGAACTCACCCCTCCACTTT. This codes for CASSFLNSPLHF.